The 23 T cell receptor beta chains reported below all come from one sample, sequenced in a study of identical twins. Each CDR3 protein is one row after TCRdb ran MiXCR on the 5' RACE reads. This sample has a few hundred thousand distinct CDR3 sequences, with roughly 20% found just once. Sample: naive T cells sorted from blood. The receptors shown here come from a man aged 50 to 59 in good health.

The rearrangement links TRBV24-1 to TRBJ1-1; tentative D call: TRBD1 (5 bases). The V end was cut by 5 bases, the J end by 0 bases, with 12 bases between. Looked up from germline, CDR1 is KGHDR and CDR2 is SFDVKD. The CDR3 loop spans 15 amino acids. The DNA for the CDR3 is TGTGCCACCAGTGCCAGTTCAGGGTTGAACACTGAAGCTTTCTTT. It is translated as CATSASSGLNTEAFF.

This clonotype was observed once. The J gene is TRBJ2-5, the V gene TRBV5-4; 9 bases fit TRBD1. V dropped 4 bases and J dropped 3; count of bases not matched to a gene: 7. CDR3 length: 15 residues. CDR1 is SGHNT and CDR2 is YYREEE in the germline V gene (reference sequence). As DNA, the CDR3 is TGTGCCAGCAGCCGCTCCGGACAGGGGAAAGAGACCCAGTACTTC. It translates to CASSRSGQGKETQYF.

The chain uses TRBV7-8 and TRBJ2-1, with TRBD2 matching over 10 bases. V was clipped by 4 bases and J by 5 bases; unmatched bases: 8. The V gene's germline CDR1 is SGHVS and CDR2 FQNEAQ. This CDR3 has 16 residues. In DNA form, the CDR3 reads TGTGCCAGCAGCTCCCCGGGACTAGCGCCCCACAATGAGCAGTTCTTC. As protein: CASSSPGLAPHNEQFF.

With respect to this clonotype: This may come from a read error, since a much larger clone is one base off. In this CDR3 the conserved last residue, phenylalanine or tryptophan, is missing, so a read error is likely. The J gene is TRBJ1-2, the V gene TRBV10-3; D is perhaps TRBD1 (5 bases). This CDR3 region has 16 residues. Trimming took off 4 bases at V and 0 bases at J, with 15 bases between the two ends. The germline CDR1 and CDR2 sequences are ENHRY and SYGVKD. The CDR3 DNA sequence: TGTGCCATCAGTGGTATGATGACAGATCCTAACTATGGCTACACCCTC. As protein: CAISGMMTDPNYGYTL.

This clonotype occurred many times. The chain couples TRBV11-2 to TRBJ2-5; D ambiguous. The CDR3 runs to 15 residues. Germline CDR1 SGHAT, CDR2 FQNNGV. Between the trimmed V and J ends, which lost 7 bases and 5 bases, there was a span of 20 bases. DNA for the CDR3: TGTGCCAGCACCTCCTCGCCCTGGGAAGGGGAGACCCAGTACTTC. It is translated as CASTSSPWEGETQYF. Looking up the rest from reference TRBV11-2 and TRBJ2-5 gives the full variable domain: EAGVAQSPRYKIIEKRQSVAFWCNPISGHATLYWYQQILGQGPKLLIQFQNNGVVDDSQLPKDRFSAERLKGVDSTLKIQPAKLEDSAVYLCASTSSPWEGETQYFGPGTRLLVL.

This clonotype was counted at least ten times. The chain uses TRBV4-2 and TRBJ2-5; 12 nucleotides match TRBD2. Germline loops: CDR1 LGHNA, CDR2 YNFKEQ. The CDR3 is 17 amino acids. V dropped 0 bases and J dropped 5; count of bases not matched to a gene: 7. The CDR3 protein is CASSQEVSSGGVETQYF. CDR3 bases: TGTGCCAGCAGCCAAGAAGTGTCTAGCGGGGGGGTGGAGACCCAGTACTTC.

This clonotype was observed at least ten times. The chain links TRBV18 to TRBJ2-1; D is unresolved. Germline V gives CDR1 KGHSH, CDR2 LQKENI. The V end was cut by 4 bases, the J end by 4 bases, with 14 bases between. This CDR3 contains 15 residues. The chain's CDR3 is CASSQDGVGYNEQFF. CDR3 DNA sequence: TGTGCCAGCTCACAAGACGGTGTAGGATACAATGAGCAGTTCTTC. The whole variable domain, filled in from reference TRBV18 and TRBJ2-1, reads NAGVMQNPRHLVRRRGQEARLRCSPMKGHSHVYWYRQLPEEGLKFMVYLQKENIIDESGMPKERFSAEFPKEGPSILRIQQVVRGDSAAYFCASSQDGVGYNEQFFGPGTRLTVL.

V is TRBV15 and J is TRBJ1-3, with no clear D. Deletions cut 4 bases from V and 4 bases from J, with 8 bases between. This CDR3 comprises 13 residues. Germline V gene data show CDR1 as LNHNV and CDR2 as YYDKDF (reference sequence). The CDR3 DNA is TGTGCCACCAGCACAGACAAAGGAAACACCATATATTTT. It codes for CATSTDKGNTIYF.

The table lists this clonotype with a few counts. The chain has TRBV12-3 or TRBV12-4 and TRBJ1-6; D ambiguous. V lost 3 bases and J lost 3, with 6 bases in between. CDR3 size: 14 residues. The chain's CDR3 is CASSFNSYNSPLHF. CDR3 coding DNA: TGTGCCAGCAGTTTTAACAGCTATAATTCACCCCTCCACTTT.

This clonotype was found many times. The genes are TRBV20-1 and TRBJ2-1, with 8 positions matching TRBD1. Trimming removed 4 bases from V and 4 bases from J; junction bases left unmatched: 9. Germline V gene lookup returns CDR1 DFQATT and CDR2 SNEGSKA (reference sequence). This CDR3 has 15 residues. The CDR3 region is CSANQDRDPYNEQFF. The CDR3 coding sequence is TGCAGTGCTAACCAGGACAGGGATCCTTACAATGAGCAGTTCTTC.

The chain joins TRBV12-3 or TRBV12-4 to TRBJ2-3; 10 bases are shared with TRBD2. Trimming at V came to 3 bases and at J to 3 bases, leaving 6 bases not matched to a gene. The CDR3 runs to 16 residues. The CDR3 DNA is TGTGCCAGCAGTTTTGGAGCGGGAGGGAGAACAGATACGCAGTATTTT. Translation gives CASSFGAGGRTDTQYF.

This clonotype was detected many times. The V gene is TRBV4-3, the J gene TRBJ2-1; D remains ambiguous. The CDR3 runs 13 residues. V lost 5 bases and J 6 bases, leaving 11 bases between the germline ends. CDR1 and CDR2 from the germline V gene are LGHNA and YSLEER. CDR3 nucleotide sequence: TGCGCCAGCAGCAAACAATACGCCAATGAGCAGTTCTTC. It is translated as CASSKQYANEQFF.

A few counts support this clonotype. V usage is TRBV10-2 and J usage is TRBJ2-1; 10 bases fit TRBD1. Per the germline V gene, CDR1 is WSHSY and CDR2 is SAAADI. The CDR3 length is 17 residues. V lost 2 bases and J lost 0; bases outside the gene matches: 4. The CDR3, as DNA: TGCGCCAGCAGTGAGCCCGGGACAGGGGACTCCTACAATGAGCAGTTCTTC. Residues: CASSEPGTGDSYNEQFF.

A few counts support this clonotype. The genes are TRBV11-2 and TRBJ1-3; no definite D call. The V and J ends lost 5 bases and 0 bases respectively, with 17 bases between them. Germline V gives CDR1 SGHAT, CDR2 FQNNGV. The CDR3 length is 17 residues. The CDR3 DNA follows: TGTGCCAGCAGCCCCCACCCAGTGGCCCGCTCTGGAAACACCATATATTTT. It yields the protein CASSPHPVARSGNTIYF.

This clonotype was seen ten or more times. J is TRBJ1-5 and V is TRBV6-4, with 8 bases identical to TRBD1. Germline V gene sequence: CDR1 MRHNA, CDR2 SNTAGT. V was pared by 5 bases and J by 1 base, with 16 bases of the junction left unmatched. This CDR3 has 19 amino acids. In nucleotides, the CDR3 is TGTGCCAGCAGTCCAACCGGACAGGGACTGGGGGGAAGCAATCAGCCCCAGCATTTT. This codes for CASSPTGQGLGGSNQPQHF.

CDR3 residues: CASTGVNTDTQYF. The CDR3 DNA is TGTGCCAGTACAGGGGTTAACACAGATACGCAGTATTTT. This chain connects TRBV4-2 to TRBJ2-3; the match to TRBD1 covers 7 bases. CDR1 is LGHNA, CDR2 YNFKEQ, per germline. The CDR3 is 13 residues long. The trim removed 9 bases at V and 2 bases at J, leaving 5 bases unmatched.

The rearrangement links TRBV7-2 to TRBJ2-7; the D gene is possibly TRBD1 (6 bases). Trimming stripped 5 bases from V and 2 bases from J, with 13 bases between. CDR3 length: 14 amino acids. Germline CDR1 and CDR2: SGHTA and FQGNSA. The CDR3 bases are TGTGCCAGCAGCCTGGGGAACAGGGCCTACGAGCAGTACTTC. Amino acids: CASSLGNRAYEQYF. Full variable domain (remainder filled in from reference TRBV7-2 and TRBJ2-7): GAGVSQSPSNKVTEKGKDVELRCDPISGHTALYWYRQSLGQGLEFLIYFQGNSAPDKSGLPSDRFSAERTGGSVSTLTIQRTQQEDSAVYLCASSLGNRAYEQYFGPGTRLTVT.

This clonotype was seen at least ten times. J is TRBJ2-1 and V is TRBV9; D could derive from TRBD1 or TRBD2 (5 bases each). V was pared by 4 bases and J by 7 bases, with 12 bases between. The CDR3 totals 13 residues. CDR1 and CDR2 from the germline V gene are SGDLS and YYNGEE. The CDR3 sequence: CASSTDEGNEQFF. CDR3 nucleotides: TGTGCCAGCAGCACGGACGAGGGGAATGAGCAGTTCTTC.

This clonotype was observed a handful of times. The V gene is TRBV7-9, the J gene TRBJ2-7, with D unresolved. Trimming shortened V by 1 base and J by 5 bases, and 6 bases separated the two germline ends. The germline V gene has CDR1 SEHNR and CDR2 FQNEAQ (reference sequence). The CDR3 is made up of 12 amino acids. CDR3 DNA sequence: TGTGCCAGCAGCTTAGGAGTCCACGAGCAGTACTTC. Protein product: CASSLGVHEQYF.

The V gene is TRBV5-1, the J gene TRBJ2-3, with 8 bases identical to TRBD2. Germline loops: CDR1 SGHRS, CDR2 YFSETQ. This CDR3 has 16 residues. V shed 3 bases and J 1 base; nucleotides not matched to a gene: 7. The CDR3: CASSWGAGAGTDTQYF. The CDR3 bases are TGCGCCAGCAGCTGGGGAGCGGGAGCGGGCACAGATACGCAGTATTTT.

CDR3 nucleotides: TGCAGTGCTCCGGCGGGTCAGGGGGCTAGTAGGTCCTACAATGAGCAGTTCTTC. This translates into CSAPAGQGASRSYNEQFF. The chain joins TRBV20-1 to TRBJ2-1, with 8 bases aligning to TRBD1. Germline V gives CDR1 DFQATT, CDR2 SNEGSKA (reference sequence). The junction had 16 bases not matched to a gene; V was cut back by 5 bases and J by 1 base. The CDR3 is 18 amino acids.

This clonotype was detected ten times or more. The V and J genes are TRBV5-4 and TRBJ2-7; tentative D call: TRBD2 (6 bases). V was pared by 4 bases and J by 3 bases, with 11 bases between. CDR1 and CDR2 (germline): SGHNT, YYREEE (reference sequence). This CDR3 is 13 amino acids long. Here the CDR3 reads CASSRTGDYEQYF. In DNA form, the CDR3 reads TGTGCCAGCAGCCGAACGGGAGACTACGAGCAGTACTTC.

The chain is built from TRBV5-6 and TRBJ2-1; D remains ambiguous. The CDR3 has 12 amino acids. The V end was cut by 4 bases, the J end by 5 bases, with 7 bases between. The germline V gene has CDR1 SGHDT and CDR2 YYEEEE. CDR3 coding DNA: TGTGCCAGCAGCGCCAACAACAATGAGCAGTTCTTC. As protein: CASSANNNEQFF. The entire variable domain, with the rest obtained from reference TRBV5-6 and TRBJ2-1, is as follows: DAGVTQSPTHLIKTRGQQVTLRCSPKSGHDTVSWYQQALGQGPQFIFQYYEEEERQRGNFPDRFSGHQFPNYSSELNVNALLLGDSALYLCASSANNNEQFFGPGTRLTVL.